This is a list of T cell receptor beta chains from one sample in a study of blood T cells in healthy people across ages. TCRdb re-analysed the 5' RACE reads in MiXCR, keeping a single row per CDR3 protein. This table holds 800,000 to 1,300,000 distinct CDR3 sequences, around 27% found once. The same data also contributed to another study, on T cells of mothers and their children.

Material for sequencing was blood. These receptors were collected from a girl aged 2-9 years in good health. The conserved cysteine and the conserved F or W are not part of the CDR3 here. Each record gives: V gene, D gene, J gene, CDR3 protein. A D gene is named only where the DNA matches it firmly.

>TRBV3-1|TRBD2|TRBJ2-5
ASSPGRAYQETQY
>TRBV28|NA|TRBJ2-7
ASSPGVEQY
>TRBV9|NA|TRBJ2-5
ASSSQTTYQETQY
>TRBV6-6|TRBD2|TRBJ2-7
ATLSGIANEQY
>TRBV12-3/TRBV12-4|NA|NA
ASGRPGRGNEQF
>TRBV20-1|NA|TRBJ2-1
SGGLAGNEQF
>TRBV24-1|NA|TRBJ1-1
ATADGRNTEAF
>TRBV27|NA|TRBJ2-7
ASRTDPTYEQY
>TRBV3-1|TRBD2|TRBJ2-1
ASSQGVSGSYNEQF
>TRBV6-5|NA|TRBJ2-7
ASSYSSRGEQY
>TRBV29-1|NA|TRBJ2-1
SVDSGRPGGNEQF
>TRBV4-3|NA|TRBJ1-2
ASSHLIPIKAGYT
>TRBV4-1|NA|TRBJ2-3
ASSRSRDLSGTDTQY
>TRBV7-2|NA|TRBJ1-1
ASSLGMTAENTEAF
>TRBV7-6|NA|TRBJ2-7
ASTPGTELYEQY
>TRBV29-1|NA|TRBJ2-1
SVDRGGGEQF
>TRBV6-4|NA|TRBJ2-3
ASSDDRFTDTQY
>TRBV28|NA|TRBJ2-7
ASSLTSGFYEQY
>TRBV20-1|TRBD1|TRBJ1-2
SATGTANYGYT
>TRBV6-1|NA|TRBJ1-1
ASSRHIMNTEAF
>TRBV24-1|NA|TRBJ2-1
ATSDLGTSGGEQF
>TRBV11-3|TRBD1|TRBJ2-3
ASSPRTGPSTDTQY
>TRBV20-1|TRBD1|TRBJ2-7
SARGGQIYYEQY
>TRBV20-1|NA|TRBJ2-7
SASKNDPGYEQY
>TRBV9|NA|TRBJ1-6
ASSVGESNSPLH
>TRBV11-3|NA|TRBJ2-1
ASSPGALNNEQF
>TRBV29-1|NA|TRBJ2-2
SVVGGNTGELF
>TRBV29-1|NA|TRBJ2-5
SVDRIGGETQY
>TRBV28|TRBD2|TRBJ2-4
ASSLIPSGTKNIQY
>TRBV12-3/TRBV12-4|NA|TRBJ2-1
ASRSDSSRYEQF
>TRBV14|TRBD2|TRBJ2-5
ASSQAIAGTHPGTQY
>TRBV4-3|NA|TRBJ2-2
ASSQTEVYTGELF
>TRBV7-2|NA|TRBJ2-5
ASSLRLFQTQY
>TRBV7-3|TRBD2|TRBJ2-3
ASSLTSGGMDTQY
>TRBV29-1|NA|TRBJ2-1
SVVLRGSYNEQF
>TRBV6-2/TRBV6-3|TRBD1|TRBJ1-5
ASRHNTGGYQPQH
>TRBV5-1|NA|TRBJ1-2
ASSFIPDYGYT
>TRBV7-2|NA|NA
ASSDRGRYNEQF
>TRBV15|NA|TRBJ2-5
ATSSRQSQETQY
>TRBV7-9|NA|TRBJ1-1
ASTRQNTEAF
>TRBV11-2|TRBD2|TRBJ2-5
ASRETSGQETQY
>TRBV29-1|NA|TRBJ1-1
SVGRTTENTEAF
>TRBV20-1|NA|TRBJ2-2
SARNRDTGELF
>TRBV25-1|TRBD1|TRBJ2-2
ASSVQGVNTGELF
>TRBV7-9|NA|TRBJ1-4
ASSLAPGGEKLF